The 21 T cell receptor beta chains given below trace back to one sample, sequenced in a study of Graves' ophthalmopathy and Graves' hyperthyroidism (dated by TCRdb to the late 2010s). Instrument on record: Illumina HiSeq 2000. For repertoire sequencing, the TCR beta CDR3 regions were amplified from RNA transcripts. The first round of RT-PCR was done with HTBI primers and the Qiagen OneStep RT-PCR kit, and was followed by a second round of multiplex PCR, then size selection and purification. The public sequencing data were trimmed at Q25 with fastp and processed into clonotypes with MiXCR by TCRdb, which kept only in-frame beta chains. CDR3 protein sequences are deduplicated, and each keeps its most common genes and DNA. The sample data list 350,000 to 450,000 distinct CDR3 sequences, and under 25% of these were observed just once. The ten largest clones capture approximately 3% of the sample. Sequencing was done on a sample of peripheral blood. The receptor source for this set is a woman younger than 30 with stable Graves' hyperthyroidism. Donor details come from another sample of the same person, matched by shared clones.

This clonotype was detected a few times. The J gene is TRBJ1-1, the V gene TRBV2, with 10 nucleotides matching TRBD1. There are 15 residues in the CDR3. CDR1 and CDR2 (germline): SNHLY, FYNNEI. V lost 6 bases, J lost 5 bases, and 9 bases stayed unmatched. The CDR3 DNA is TGTGCCAGCAGCAGAACCGGGACAGGGGAGACTGAAGCTTTCTTT. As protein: CASSRTGTGETEAFF.

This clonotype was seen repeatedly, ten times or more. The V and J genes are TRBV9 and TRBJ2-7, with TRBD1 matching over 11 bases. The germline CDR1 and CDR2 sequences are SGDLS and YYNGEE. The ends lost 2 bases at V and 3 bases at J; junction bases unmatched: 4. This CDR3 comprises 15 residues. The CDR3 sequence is CASSVAGTGGYEQYF. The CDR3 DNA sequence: TGTGCCAGCAGCGTGGCCGGGACAGGGGGCTACGAGCAGTACTTC.

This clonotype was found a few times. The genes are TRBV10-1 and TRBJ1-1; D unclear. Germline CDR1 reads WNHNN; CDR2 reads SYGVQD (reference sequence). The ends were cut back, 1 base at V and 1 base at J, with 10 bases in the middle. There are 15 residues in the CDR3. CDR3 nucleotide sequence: TGCGCCAGCAGTGAGTTTCGGATACAGAACACTGAAGCTTTCTTT. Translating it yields CASSEFRIQNTEAFF.

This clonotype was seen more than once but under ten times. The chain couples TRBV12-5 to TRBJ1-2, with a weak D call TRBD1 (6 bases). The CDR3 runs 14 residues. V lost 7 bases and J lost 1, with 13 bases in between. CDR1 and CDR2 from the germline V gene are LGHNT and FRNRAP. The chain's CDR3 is CASALGALNYGYTF. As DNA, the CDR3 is TGTGCTAGTGCCTTGGGGGCACTTAACTATGGCTACACCTTC.

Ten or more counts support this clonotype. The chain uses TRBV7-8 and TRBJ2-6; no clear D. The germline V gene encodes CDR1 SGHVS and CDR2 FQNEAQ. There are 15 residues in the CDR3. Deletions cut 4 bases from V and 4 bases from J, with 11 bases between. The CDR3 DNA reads TGTGCCAGCAGCTATATGACAATCGGGGCCAACGTCCTGACTTTC. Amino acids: CASSYMTIGANVLTF.

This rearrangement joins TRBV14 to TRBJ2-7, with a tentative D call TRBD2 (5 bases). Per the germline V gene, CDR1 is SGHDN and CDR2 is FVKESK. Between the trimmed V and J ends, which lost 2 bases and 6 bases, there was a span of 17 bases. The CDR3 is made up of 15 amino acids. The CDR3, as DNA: TGTGCCAGCAGCCAAAACGGGATCGGAGAATCCGAGCAGTACTTC. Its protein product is CASSQNGIGESEQYF.

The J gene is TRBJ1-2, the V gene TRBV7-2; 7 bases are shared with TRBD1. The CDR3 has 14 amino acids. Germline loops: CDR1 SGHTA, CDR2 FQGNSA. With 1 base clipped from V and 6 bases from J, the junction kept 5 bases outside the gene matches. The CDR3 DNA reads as TGTGCCAGCAGCTTAGGGTTGACAGGGAATGGCTACACCTTC. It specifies CASSLGLTGNGYTF.

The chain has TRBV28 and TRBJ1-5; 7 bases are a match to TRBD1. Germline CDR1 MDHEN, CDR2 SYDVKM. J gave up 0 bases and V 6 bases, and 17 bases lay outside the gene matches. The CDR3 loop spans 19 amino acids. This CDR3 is CASSSRTGSRLYSNQPQHF. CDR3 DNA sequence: TGTGCCAGCAGCTCCAGGACAGGTTCAAGGTTATATAGCAATCAGCCCCAGCATTTT.

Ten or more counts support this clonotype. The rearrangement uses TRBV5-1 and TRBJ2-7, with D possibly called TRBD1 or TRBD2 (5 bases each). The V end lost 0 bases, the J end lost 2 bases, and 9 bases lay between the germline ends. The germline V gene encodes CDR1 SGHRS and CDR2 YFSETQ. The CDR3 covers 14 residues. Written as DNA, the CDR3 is TGCGCCAGCAGCTTGGCAGGGAGTACCTACGAGCAGTACTTC. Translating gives CASSLAGSTYEQYF.

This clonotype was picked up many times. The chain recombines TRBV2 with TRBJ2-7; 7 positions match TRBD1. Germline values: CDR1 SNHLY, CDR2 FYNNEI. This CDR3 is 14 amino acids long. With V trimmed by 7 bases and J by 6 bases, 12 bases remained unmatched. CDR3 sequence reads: CASTAETGSSEQYF. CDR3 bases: TGTGCCAGCACTGCCGAGACAGGGTCTTCCGAGCAGTACTTC.

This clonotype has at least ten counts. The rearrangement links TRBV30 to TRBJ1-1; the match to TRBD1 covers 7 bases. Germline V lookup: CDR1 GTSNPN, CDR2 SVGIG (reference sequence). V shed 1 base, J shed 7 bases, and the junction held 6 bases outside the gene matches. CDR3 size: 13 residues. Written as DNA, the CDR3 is TGTGCCTGGAGTGGGCCGGGACAGCATGAAGCTTTCTTT. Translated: CAWSGPGQHEAFF. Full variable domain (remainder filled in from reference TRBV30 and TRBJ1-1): SQTIHQWPATLVQPVGSPLSLECTVEGTSNPNLYWYRQAAGRGLQLLFYSVGIGQISSEVPQNLSASRPQDRQFILSSKKLLLSDSGFYLCAWSGPGQHEAFFGQGTRLTVV.

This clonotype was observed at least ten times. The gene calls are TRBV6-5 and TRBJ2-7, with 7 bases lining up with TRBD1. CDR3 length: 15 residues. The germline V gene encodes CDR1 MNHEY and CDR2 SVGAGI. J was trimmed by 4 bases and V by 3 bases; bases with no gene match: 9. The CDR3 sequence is CASSYRGQARYEQYF. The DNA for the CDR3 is TGTGCCAGCAGTTATCGAGGACAGGCCCGATACGAGCAGTACTTC.

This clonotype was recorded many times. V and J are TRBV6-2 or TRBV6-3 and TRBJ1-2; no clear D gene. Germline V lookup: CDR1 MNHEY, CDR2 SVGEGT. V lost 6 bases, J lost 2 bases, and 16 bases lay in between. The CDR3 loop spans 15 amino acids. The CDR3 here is CASRPPRVPNYGYTF. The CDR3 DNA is TGTGCCAGCAGACCCCCGCGAGTCCCAAACTATGGCTACACCTTC.

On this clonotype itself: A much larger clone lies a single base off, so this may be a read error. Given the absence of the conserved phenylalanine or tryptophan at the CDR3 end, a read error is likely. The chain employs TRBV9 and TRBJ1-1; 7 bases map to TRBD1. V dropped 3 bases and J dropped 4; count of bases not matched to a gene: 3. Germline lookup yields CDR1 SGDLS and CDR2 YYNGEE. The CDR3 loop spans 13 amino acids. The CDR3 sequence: CASSEGQFTEAFV. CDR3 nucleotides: TGTGCCAGCAGCGAGGGACAGTTCACTGAAGCTTTCGTT.

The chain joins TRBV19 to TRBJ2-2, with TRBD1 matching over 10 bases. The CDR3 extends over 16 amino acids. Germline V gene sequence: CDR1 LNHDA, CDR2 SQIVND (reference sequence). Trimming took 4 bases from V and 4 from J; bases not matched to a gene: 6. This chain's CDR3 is CASSRTGGEGTGELFF. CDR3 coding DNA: TGTGCCAGTAGTAGGACAGGGGGAGAAGGCACCGGGGAGCTGTTTTTT.

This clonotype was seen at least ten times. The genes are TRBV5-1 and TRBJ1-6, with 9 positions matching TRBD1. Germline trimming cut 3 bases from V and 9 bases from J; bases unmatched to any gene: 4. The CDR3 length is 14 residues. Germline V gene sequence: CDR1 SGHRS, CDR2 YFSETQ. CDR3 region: CASSYGTGSSPLHF. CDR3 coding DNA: TGCGCCAGCAGCTACGGGACAGGGTCTTCACCCCTCCACTTT.

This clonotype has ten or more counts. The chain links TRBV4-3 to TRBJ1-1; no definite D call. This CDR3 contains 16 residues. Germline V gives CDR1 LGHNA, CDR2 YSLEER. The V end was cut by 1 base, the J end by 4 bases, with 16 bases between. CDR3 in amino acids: CASSQGAIGGSTEAFF. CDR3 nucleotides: TGCGCCAGCAGCCAAGGGGCGATCGGTGGATCCACTGAAGCTTTCTTT.

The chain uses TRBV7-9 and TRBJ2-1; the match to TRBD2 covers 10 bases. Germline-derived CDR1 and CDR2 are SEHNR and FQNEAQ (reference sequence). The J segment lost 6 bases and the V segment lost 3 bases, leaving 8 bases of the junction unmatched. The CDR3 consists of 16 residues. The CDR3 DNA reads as TGTGCCAGCAGCTTTCTCCTAGCGGGAGATGGCAATGAGCAGTTCTTC. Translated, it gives CASSFLLAGDGNEQFF.

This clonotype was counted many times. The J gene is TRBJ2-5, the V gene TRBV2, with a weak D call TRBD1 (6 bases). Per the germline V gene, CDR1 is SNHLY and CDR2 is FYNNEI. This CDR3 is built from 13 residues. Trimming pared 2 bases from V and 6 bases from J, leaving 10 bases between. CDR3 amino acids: CASSERGLQTQYF. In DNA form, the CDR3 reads TGTGCCAGCAGTGAAAGGGGGTTGCAGACCCAGTACTTC.

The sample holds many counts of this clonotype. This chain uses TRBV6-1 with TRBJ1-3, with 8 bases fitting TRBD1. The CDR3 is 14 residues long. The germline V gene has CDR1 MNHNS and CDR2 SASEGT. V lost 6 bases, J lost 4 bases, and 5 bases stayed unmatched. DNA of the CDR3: TGTGCCAGCAGGCAGGGGGCGGAAGGAAACACCATATATTTT. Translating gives CASRQGAEGNTIYF.

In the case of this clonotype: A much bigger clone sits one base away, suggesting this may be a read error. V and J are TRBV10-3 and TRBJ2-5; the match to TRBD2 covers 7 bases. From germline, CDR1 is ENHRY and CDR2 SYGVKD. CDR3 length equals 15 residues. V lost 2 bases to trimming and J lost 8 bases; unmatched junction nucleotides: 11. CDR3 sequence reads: CAISEVGRAGDTQYF. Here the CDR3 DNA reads TGTGCCATCAGTGAGGTGGGGAGGGCCGGAGATACCCAGTACTTC.